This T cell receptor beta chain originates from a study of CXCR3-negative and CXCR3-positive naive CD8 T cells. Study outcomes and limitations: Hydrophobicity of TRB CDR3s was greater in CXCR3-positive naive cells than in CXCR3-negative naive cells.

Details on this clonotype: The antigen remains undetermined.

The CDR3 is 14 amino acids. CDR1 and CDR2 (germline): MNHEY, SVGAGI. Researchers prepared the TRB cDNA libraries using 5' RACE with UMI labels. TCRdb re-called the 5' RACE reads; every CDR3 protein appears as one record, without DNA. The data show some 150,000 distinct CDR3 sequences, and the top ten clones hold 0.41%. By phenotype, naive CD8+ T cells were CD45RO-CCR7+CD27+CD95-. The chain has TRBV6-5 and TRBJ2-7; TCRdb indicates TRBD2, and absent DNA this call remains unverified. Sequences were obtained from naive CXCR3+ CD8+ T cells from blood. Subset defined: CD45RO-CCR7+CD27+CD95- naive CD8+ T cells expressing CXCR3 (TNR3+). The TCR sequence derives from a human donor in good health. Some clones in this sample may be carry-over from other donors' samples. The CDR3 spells CASSPRQTTYEQYF.